The table lists the clone carrying this T cell receptor (beta chain) with many counts. Its target is unknown. The data originate from a study of regulatory T cells in long-lasting Graves disease. CDR3-region Arm-PCR and iRepertoire HTBI primers produced the TCR beta libraries. MiXCR, applied by TCRdb to the multiplex PCR reads, yields one record per CDR3 protein. The sample yields hundreds of thousands of distinct CDR3 sequences, about 14% seen once. Study results and limitations: The persistent group shared fewer than 3,500 public clonotypes, more than the approximately 880 shared by new patients.

The time point: newly diagnosed GD, antithyroid drugs for less than 3 months. After RNA was extracted from PBMCs, the TCR library was made from it. The CDR3 consists of 14 residues. V was pared by 2 bases and J by 4 bases, with 11 bases between. The germline gives CDR1 MNHNS, CDR2 SASEGT. This sample was shared with a second study, whose subject was T cells in Graves' hyperthyroidism and ophthalmopathy. From that report: Graves' hyperthyroidism without ophthalmopathy progression within 18 months was termed stable. First-round RT-PCR with HTBI primers amplified the TCR CDR3 region.

The chain is built from TRBV6-1 and TRBJ1-1, with D tentatively TRBD1 (5 bases). The sequences come from peripheral blood mononuclear cells (PBMCs), collected at new diagnosis, from a patient treated with antithyroid drugs. This receptor was obtained from a man under 40 with Graves disease. This CDR3 is CASSERDRRTEAFF. The CDR3 nucleotides are TGTGCCAGCAGTGAAAGGGACCGTCGCACTGAAGCTTTCTTT.